This entry is about one T cell receptor (beta chain). Its antigen is unidentified. The V segment lost 2 bases and the J segment 0 bases; nucleotides outside the gene matches: 4. The germline gives CDR1 SGDLS, CDR2 YYNGEE. The CDR3 spans 16 residues. This sample is part of a study of post-analysis software for immune sequencing data. Points from the study as a whole: Normalized Chao1 diversity was significantly lower in multiple sclerosis patients than in controls. About five TRBV segments appeared more often in patients than in controls, and TRBV5-6, TRBV5-1 and TRBV20-1 were among these.

cDNA libraries of TCR beta carried unique molecular identifiers. Each CDR3 protein is one row after TCRdb ran MiXCR on the PCR reads. The data hold about 820,000 distinct CDR3 sequences, with approximately 50% observed a single time. The sample taken for sequencing was blood. This chain connects TRBV9 to TRBJ2-4; 8 bases align to TRBD1. The TCR was taken from a girl under 18 with multiple sclerosis. CDR3 sequence reads: CASSVTGGLAKNIQYF. The CDR3 DNA reads as TGTGCCAGCAGCGTTACAGGGGGGCTAGCCAAAAACATTCAGTACTTC.